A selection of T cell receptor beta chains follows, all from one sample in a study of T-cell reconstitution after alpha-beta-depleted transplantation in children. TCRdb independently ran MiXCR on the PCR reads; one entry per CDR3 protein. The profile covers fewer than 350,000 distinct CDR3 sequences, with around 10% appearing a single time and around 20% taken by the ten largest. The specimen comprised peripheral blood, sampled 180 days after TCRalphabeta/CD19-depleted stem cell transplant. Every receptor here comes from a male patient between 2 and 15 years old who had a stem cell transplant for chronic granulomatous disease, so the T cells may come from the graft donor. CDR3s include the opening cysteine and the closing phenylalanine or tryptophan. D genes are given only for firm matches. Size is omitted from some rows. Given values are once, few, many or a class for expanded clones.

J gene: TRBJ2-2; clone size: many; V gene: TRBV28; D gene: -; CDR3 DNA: TGTGCCAGCAGTCAGGACTCGAACACCGGGGAGCTGTTTTTT; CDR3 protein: CASSQDSNTGELFF
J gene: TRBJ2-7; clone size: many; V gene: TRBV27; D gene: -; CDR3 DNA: TGTGCCAGCAGTTTCGGGCACGAGCAGTACTTC; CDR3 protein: CASSFGHEQYF
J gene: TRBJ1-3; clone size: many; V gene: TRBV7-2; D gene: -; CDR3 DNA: TGTGCCAGCAGCTCTGTAACAGTTCTGTCCGGAAACACCATATATTTT; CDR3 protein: CASSSVTVLSGNTIYF
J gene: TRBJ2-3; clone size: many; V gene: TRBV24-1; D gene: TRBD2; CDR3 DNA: TGTGCCACCAGTGATCCGATCGGGACTAGCGGAGCCAGCACAGATACGCAGTATTTT; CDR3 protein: CATSDPIGTSGASTDTQYF
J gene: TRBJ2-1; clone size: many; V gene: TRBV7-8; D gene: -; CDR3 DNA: TGTGCCAGCAGGAATTTCCGGGACCTCAGCTCCTACAATGAGCAGTTCTTC; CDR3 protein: CASRNFRDLSSYNEQFF
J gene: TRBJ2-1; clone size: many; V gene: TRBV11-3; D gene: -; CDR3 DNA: TGTGCCAGCAGCGCCCGAGTCGGGAAACAGTTCTTC; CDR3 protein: CASSARVGKQFF
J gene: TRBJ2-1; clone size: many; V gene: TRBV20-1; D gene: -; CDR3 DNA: TGCAGTGCTAGGTCTACTCTCAGGGATGAGCAGTTCTTC; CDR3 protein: CSARSTLRDEQFF
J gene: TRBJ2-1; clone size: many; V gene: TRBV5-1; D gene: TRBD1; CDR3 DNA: TGCGCCAGCAGCTTGGACAGGGGGCCCTACAATGAGCAGTTCTTC; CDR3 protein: CASSLDRGPYNEQFF
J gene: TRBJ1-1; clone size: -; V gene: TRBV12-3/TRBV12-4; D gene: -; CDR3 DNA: TGTGCCAGCAGTCTAGGGGATTTGTCTGAAGCTTTCTTT; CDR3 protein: CASSLGDLSEAFF
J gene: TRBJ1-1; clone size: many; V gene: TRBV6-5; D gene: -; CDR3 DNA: TGTGCCAGCAGTTTGACCGGGCGGGTAGCTTTCTTT; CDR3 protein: CASSLTGRVAFF
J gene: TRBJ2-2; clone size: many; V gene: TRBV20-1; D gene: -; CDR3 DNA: TGCAGTGCTAGGCGAGCAGGGGAAACCGGGGAGCTGTTTTTT; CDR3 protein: CSARRAGETGELFF
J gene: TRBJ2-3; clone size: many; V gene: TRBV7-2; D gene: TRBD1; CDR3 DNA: TGTGCCAGCAGCCCTCCCGGACAGGGTCCAGATACGCAGTATTTT; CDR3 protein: CASSPPGQGPDTQYF
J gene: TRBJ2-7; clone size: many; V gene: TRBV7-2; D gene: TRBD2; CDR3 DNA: TGTGCCAGCAGCGATAGCGGGAGTTTGTACGAGCAGTACTTC; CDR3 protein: CASSDSGSLYEQYF
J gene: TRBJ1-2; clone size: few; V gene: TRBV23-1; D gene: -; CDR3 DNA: TGCGCCAGCAGTCATCCGGGAGAGGGCTACACCTTC; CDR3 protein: CASSHPGEGYTF